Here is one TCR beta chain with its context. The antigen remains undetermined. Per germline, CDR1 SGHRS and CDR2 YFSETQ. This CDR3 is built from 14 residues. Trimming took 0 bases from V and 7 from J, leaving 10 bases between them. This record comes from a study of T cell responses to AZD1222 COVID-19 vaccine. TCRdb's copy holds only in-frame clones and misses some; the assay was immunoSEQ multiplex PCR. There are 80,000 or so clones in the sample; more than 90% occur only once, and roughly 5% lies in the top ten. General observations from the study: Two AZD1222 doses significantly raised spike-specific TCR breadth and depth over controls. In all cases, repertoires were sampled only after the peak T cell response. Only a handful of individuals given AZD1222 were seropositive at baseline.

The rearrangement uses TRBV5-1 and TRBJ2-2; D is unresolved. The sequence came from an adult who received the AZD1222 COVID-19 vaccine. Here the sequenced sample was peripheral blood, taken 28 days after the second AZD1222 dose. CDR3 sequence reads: CASSLGRKDGELFF. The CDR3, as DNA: TGCGCCAGCAGCTTGGGGCGGAAGGACGGGGAGCTGTTTTTT.